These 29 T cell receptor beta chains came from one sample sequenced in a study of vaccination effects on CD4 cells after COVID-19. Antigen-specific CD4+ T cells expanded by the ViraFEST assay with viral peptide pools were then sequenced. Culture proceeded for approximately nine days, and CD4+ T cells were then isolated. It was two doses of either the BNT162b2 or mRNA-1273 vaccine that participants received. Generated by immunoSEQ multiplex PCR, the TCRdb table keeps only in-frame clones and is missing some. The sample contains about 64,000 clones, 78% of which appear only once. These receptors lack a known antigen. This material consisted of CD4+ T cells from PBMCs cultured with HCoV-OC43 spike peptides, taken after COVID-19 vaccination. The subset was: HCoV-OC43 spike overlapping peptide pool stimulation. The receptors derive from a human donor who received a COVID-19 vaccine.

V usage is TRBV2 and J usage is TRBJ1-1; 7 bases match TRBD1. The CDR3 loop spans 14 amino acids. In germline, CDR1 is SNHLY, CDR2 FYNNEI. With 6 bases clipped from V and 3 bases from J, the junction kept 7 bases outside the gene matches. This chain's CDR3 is CASRTNRGDTEAFF. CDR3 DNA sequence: TGTGCCAGCAGAACAAACAGGGGTGACACTGAAGCTTTCTTT.

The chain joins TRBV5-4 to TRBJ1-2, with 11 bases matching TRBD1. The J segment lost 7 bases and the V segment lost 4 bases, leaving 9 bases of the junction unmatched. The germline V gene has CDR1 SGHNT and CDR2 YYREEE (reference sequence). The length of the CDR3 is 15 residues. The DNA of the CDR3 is TGTGCCAGCAGCAGACCGGGACAGGGGGTCTCTGGCTACACCTTC. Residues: CASSRPGQGVSGYTF.

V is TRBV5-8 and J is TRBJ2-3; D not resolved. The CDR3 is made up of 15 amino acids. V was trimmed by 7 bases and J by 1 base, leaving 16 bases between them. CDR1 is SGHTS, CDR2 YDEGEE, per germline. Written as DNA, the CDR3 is TGTGCCAGCCCCAACTGGGGATCCCGCACAGATACGCAGTATTTT. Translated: CASPNWGSRTDTQYF.

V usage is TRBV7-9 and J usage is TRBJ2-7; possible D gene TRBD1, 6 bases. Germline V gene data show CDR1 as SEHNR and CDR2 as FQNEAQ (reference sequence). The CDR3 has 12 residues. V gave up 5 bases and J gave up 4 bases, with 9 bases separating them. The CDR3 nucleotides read TGTGCCAGCAGCCAGGACAGTTACGAGCAGTACGTC. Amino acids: CASSQDSYEQYV.

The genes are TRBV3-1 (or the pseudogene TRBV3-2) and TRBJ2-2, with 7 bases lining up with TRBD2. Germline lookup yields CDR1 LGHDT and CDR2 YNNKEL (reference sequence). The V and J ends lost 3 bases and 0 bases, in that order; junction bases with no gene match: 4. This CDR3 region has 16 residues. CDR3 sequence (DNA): TGTGCCAGCAGCCAGTGGGGGGGATCGAACACCGGGGAGCTGTTTTTT. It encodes CASSQWGGSNTGELFF.

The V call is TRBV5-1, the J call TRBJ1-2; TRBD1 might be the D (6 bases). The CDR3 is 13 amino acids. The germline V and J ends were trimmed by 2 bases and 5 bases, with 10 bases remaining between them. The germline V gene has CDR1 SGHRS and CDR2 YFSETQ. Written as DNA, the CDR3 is TGCGCCAGCAGCTTAGACACAGGGTATGGCTACACCTTC. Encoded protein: CASSLDTGYGYTF. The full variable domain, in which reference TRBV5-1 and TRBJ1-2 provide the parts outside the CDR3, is KAGVTQTPRYLIKTRGQQVTLSCSPISGHRSVSWYQQTPGQGLQFLFEYFSETQRNKGNFPGRFSGRQFSNSRSEMNVSTLELGDSALYLCASSLDTGYGYTFGSGTRLTVV.

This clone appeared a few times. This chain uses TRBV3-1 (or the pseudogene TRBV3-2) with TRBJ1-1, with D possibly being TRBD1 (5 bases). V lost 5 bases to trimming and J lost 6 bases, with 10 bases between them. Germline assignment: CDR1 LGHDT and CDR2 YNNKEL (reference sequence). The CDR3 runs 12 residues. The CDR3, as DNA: TGTGCCAGCAGCAGCCGGGGCCCTGAAGCTTTCTTT. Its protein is CASSSRGPEAFF.

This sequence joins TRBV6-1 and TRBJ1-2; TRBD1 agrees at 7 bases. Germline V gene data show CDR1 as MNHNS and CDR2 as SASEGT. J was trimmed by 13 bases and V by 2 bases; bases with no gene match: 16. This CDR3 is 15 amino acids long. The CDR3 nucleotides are TGTGCCAGCAGTGAACACGTTAGTCGAGACAGGGTCGTCACCTTC. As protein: CASSEHVSRDRVVTF.

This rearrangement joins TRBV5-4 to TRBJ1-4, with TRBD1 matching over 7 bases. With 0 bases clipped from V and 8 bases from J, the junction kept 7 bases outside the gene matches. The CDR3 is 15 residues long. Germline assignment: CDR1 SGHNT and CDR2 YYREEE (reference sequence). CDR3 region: CASSLGQGGGEKLFF. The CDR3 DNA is TGTGCCAGCAGCTTGGGACAGGGAGGAGGGGAAAAACTGTTTTTT.

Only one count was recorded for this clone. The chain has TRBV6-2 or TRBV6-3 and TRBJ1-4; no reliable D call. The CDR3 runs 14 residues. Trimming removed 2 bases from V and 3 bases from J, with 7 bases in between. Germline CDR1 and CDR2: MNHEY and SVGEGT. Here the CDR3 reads CASSYGGSNEKLFF. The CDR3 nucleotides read TGTGCCAGCAGTTACGGAGGGTCTAATGAAAAACTGTTTTTT.

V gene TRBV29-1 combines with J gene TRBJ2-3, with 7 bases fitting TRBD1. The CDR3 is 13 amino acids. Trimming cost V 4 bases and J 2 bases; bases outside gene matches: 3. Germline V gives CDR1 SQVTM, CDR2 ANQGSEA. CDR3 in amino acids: CSVGQGSTDTQYF. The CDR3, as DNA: TGCAGCGTTGGACAGGGTTCCACAGATACGCAGTATTTT.

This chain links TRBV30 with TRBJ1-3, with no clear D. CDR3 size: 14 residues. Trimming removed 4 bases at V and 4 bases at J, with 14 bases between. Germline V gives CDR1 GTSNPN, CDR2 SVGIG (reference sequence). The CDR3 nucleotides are TGTGCCTGGACGAGTCCGGGATTGGGAAACACCATATATTTT. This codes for CAWTSPGLGNTIYF.

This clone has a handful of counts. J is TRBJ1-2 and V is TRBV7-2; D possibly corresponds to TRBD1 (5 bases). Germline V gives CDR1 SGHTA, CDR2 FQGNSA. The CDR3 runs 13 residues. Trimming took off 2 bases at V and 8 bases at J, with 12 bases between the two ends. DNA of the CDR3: TGTGCCAGCAGCTTAACGCGAGGGGACGGCTACACCTTC. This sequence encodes CASSLTRGDGYTF.

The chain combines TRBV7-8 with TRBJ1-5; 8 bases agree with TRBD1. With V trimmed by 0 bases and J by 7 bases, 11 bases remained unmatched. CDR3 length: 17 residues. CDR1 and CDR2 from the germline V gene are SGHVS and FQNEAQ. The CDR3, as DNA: TGTGCCAGCAGCTTAGCGAGAGGACAGGGAAAGGGGCAGCCCCAGCATTTT. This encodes CASSLARGQGKGQPQHF.

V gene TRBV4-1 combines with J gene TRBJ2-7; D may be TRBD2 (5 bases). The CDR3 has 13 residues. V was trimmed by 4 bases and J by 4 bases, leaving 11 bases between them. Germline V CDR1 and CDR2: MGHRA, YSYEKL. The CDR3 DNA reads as TGCGCCAGCAGCCGGGGAGCCTTTTACGAGCAGTACGTC. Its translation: CASSRGAFYEQYV.

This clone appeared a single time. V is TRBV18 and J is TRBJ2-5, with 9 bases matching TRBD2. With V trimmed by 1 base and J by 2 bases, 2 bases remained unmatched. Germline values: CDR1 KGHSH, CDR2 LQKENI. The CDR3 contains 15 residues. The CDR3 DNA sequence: TGTGCCAGCTCACCACGTAGCGGGGGTCAAGAGACCCAGTACTTC. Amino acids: CASSPRSGGQETQYF.

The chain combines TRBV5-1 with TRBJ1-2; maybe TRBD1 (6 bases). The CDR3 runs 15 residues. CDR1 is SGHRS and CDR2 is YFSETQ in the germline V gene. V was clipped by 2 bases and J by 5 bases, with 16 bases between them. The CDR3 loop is CASSLVSGVSYGYTF. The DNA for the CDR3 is TGCGCCAGCAGCTTAGTGTCAGGGGTATCTTATGGCTACACCTTC. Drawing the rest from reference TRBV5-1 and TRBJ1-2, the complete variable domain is KAGVTQTPRYLIKTRGQQVTLSCSPISGHRSVSWYQQTPGQGLQFLFEYFSETQRNKGNFPGRFSGRQFSNSRSEMNVSTLELGDSALYLCASSLVSGVSYGYTFGSGTRLTVV.

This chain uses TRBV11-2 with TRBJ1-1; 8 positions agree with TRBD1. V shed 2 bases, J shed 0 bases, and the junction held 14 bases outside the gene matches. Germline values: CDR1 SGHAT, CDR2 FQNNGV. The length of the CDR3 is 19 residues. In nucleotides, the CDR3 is TGTGCCAGCAGCTTAAGACAGGGGAGGGTCGGCAGGATGAACACTGAAGCTTTCTTT. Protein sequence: CASSLRQGRVGRMNTEAFF.

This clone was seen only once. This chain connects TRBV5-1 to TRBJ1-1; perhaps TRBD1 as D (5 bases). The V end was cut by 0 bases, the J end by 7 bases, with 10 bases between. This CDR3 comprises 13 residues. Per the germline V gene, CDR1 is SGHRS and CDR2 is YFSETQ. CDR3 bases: TGCGCCAGCAGCTTGGATCAGGGAAGTGAAGCTTTCTTT. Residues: CASSLDQGSEAFF. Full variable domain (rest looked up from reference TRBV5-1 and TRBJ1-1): KAGVTQTPRYLIKTRGQQVTLSCSPISGHRSVSWYQQTPGQGLQFLFEYFSETQRNKGNFPGRFSGRQFSNSRSEMNVSTLELGDSALYLCASSLDQGSEAFFGQGTRLTVV.

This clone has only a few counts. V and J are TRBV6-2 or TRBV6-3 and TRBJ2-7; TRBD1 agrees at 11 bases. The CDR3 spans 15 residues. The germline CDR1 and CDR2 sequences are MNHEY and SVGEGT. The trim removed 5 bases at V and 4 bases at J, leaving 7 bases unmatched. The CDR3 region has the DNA TGTGCCAGCAGTCAAATGGACAGGGGGCTTTACGAGCAGTACGTC. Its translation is CASSQMDRGLYEQYV.

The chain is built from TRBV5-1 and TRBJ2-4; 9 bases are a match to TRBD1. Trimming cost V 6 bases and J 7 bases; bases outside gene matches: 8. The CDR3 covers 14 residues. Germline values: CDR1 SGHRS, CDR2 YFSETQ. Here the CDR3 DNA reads TGCGCCAGCAAAACCGGGACAGGGCATAACATTCAGTACTTC. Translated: CASKTGTGHNIQYF. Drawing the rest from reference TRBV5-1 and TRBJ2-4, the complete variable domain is KAGVTQTPRYLIKTRGQQVTLSCSPISGHRSVSWYQQTPGQGLQFLFEYFSETQRNKGNFPGRFSGRQFSNSRSEMNVSTLELGDSALYLCASKTGTGHNIQYFGAGTRLSVL.

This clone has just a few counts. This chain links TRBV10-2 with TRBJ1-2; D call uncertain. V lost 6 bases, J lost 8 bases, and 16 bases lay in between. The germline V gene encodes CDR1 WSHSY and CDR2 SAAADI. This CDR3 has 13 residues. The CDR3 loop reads CASRADGDLGYTF. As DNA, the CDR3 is TGCGCCAGCAGGGCGGACGGGGATCTCGGCTACACCTTC.

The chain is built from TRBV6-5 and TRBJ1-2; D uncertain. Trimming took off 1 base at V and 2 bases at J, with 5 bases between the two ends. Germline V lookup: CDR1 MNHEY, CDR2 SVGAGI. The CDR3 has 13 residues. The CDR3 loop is CASSYFPNYGYTF. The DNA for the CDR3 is TGTGCCAGCAGTTACTTTCCGAACTATGGCTACACCTTC.

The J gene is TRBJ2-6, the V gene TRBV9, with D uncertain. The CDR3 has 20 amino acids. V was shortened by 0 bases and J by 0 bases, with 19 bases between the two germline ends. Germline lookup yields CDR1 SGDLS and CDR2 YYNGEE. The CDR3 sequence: CASSVDEGPLINSGANVLTF. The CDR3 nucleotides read TGTGCCAGCAGCGTAGACGAAGGGCCCCTTATTAACTCTGGGGCCAACGTCCTGACTTTC.

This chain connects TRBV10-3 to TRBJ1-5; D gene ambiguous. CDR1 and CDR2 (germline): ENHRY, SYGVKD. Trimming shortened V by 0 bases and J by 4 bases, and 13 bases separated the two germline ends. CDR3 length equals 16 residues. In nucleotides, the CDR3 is TGTGCCATCAGTGAGTCGATCGGGTTTGGTAATCAGCCCCAGCATTTT. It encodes CAISESIGFGNQPQHF.

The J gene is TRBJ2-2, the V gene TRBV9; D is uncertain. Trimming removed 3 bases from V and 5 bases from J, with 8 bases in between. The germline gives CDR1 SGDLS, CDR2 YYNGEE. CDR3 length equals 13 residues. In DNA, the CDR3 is TGTGCCAGCAGCGCAGCATGGACCGGGGAGCTGTTTTTT. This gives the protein CASSAAWTGELFF. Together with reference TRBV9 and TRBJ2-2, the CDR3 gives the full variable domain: DSGVTQTPKHLITATGQRVTLRCSPRSGDLSVYWYQQSLDQGLQFLIQYYNGEERAKGNILERFSAQQFPDLHSELNLSSLELGDSALYFCASSAAWTGELFFGEGSRLTVL.

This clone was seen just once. The CDR3 coding sequence is TGTGCCAGCAGCCGGGGACAGGGGGCTGAAGCTTTCTTT. This sequence encodes CASSRGQGAEAFF. The chain couples TRBV12-3 or TRBV12-4 to TRBJ1-1, with 11 positions matching TRBD1. The J segment lost 6 bases and the V segment lost 6 bases, leaving 3 bases of the junction unmatched. The CDR3 totals 13 residues.

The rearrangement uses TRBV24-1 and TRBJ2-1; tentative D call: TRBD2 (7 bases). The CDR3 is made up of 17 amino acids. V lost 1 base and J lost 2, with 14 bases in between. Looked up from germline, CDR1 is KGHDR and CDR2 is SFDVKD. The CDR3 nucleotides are TGTGCCACCAGTGATTTCCCCGGGGGGCAAGCCTACAATGAGCAGTTCTTC. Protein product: CATSDFPGGQAYNEQFF.

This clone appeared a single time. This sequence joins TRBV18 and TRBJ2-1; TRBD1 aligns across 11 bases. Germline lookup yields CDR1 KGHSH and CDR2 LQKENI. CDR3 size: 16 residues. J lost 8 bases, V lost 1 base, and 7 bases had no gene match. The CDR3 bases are TGTGCCAGCTCACCACTAGGACAGGGGGCAGGCGATGAGCAGTTCTTC. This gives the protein CASSPLGQGAGDEQFF.